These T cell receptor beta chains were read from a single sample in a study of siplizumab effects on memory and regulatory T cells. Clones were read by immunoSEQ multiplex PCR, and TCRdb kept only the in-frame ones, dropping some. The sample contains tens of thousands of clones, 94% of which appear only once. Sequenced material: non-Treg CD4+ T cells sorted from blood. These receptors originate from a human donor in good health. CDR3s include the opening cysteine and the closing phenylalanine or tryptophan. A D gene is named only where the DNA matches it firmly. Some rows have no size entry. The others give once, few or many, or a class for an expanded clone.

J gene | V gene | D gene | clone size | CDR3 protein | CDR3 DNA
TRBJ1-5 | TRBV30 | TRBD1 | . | CAWRATGNQPQHF | TGTGCCTGGAGGGCGACAGGGAATCAGCCCCAGCATTTT
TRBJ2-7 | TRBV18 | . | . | CASSPNSGDYEQYF | TGTGCCAGCTCACCCAACAGTGGGGACTACGAGCAGTACTTC
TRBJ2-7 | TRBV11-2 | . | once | CASSSIRQLQYF | TGTGCCAGCAGCTCAATAAGACAGTTGCAGTACTTC
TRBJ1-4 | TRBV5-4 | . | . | CASSDGTQLREKLFF | TGTGCCAGCAGCGACGGGACCCAACTTCGGGAAAAACTGTTTTTT
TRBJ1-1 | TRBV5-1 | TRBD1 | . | CASSIGTANTEAFF | TGCGCCAGCAGCATCGGGACAGCGAACACTGAAGCTTTCTTT
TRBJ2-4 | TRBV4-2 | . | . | CASSQDLRLPIIQYF | TGTGCCAGCAGCCAAGATCTAAGGCTACCCATCATTCAGTACTTC
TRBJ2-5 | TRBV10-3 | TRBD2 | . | CAISTSTSGSRETQYF | TGTGCCATCAGTACCTCGACTAGCGGGAGCAGGGAGACCCAGTACTTC
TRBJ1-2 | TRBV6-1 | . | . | CASTEPRGNYGYTF | TGTGCCAGCACTGAACCACGGGGCAACTATGGCTACACCTTC
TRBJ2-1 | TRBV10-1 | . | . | CASSAQVNGEQFF | TGCGCCAGCAGTGCTCAGGTGAACGGTGAGCAGTTCTTC
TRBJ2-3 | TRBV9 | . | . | CASGGWSTDTQYF | TGTGCCAGCGGGGGCTGGAGCACAGATACGCAGTATTTT
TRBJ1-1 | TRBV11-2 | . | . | CASSLEGGTEAFF | TGTGCCAGCAGCTTGGAGGGGGGCACTGAAGCTTTCTTT
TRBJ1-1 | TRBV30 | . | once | CAWNRRPNTEAFF | TGTGCCTGGAACAGGCGCCCGAACACTGAAGCTTTCTTT
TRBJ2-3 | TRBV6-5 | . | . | CASRSDLYTDTQYF | TGTGCCAGCAGATCGGACTTGTACACAGATACGCAGTATTTT
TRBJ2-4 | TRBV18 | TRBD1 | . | CASSLSSGGQNIQYF | TGTGCCAGCTCACTGTCGTCAGGGGGCCAAAACATTCAGTACTTC
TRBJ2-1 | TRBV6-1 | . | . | CASDRAGVYNEQFF | TGTGCCAGCGACAGGGCGGGGGTCTACAATGAGCAGTTCTTC
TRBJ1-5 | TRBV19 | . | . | CASSMGQAGNQPQHF | TGTGCCAGTAGTATGGGGCAGGCGGGCAATCAGCCCCAGCATTTT
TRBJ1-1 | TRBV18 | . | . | CASSLLGTEAFF | TGTGCCAGCTCACTTCTGGGCACTGAAGCTTTCTTT
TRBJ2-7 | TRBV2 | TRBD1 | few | CASRIDRGEQYF | TGTGCCAGCAGGATCGACAGGGGCGAGCAGTACTTC
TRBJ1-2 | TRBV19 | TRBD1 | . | CASSKGTVGVHGYTF | TGTGCCAGTAGTAAGGGGACAGTTGGTGTTCATGGCTACACCTTC
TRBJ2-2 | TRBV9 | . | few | CASSVSQGALTGELFF | TGTGCCAGCAGCGTAAGTCAGGGAGCTCTTACCGGGGAGCTGTTTTTT
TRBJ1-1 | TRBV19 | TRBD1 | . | CASSRGTVRTEAFF | TGTGCCAGTAGTAGAGGGACAGTCCGGACTGAAGCTTTCTTT
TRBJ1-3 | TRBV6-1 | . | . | CASSEAWGGSGNTIYF | TGTGCCAGCAGTGAAGCCTGGGGGGGGTCTGGAAACACCATATATTTT
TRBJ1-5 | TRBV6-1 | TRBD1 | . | CASSWTGGLQPQHF | TGTGCCAGCAGTTGGACAGGGGGCCTTCAGCCCCAGCATTTT
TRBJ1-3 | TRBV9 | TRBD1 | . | CASSTLDRYSGNTIYF | TGTGCCAGCAGCACCCTGGACAGGTACTCTGGAAACACCATATATTTT
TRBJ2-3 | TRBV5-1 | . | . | CASSWSSTPGTDTQYF | TGCGCCAGCAGCTGGAGTTCGACGCCTGGCACAGATACGCAGTATTTT
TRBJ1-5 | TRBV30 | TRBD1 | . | CAWSPGQMINQPQHF | TGTGCCTGGAGTCCGGGACAGATGATCAATCAGCCCCAGCATTTT
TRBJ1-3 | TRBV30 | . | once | CAWSVDSSGNTIYF | TGTGCCTGGAGTGTTGACAGCTCTGGAAACACCATATATTTT
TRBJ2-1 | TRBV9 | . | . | CASCSAAGSEQFF | TGTGCCAGCTGCTCGGCGGCAGGGAGTGAGCAGTTCTTC
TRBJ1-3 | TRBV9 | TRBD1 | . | CASSVGFTGTDGNTIYF | TGTGCCAGCAGCGTAGGCTTTACCGGGACAGATGGAAACACCATATATTTT
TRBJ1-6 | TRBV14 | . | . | CASSPPQPRQGPHF | TGTGCCAGCAGCCCCCCCCAGCCCAGGCAGGGCCCCCACTTT
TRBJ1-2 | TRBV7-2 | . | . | CASSPPDRQNYGYTF | TGTGCCAGCAGCCCGCCCGACAGGCAAAACTATGGCTACACCTTC
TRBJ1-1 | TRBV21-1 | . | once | CASSKDESGRKEAFF | TGTGCCAGCAGCAAAGATGAATCGGGAAGAAAAGAAGCTTTCTTT
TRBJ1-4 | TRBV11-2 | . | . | CASSSQGFANEKLFF | TGTGCCAGCAGCTCGCAGGGGTTTGCTAATGAAAAACTGTTTTTT
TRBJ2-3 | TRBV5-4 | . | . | CASSLAPRRTDTQYF | TGTGCCAGCAGCTTGGCCCCTAGGAGGACAGATACGCAGTATTTT
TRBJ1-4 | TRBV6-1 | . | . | CASRGVGTNEKLFF | TGTGCCAGCAGGGGGGTCGGAACTAATGAAAAACTGTTTTTT
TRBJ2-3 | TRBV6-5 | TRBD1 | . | CASSFRQGGQYF | TGTGCCAGCAGTTTTCGACAGGGTGGGCAGTATTTT
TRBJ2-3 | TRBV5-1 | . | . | CASILDGVTTDTQYF | TGCGCCAGCATCCTGGATGGCGTAACCACAGATACGCAGTATTTT
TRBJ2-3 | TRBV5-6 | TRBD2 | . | CASSPLYSGSTDTQYF | TGTGCCAGCAGCCCTTTATATAGCGGGAGCACAGATACGCAGTATTTT